This passage covers 14 T cell receptor beta chains from one sample sequenced in a study of T-cell reconstitution after alpha-beta-depleted transplantation in children. Preparation of the TCRbeta library was carried out with unique molecular identifiers. TCRdb ran MiXCR on the PCR reads and lists one entry per CDR3 protein. The sample yields around 700,000 distinct CDR3 sequences, around 13% seen once. Sequenced material: PBMCs, taken before TCRalphabeta/CD19-depleted stem cell transplant. These receptors were collected from a girl aged 2-10 years with congenital amegakaryocytic thrombocytopenia, due to receive a stem cell transplant.

CDR3 bases: TGTGCCAGCAGTACCCGGACGTTCGCGGGAACCTACGAGCAGTACTTC. It specifies CASSTRTFAGTYEQYF. This sequence joins TRBV28 and TRBJ2-7, with D maybe TRBD2 (6 bases). Trimming took off 5 bases at V and 2 bases at J, with 19 bases between the two ends. The CDR3 loop spans 16 amino acids. Germline CDR1 MDHEN, CDR2 SYDVKM.

This clonotype was found many times. The chain couples TRBV20-1 to TRBJ2-1; TRBD2 aligns across 9 bases. The germline gives CDR1 DFQATT, CDR2 SNEGSKA (reference sequence). The CDR3 runs 14 residues. J gave up 5 bases and V 3 bases, and 5 bases lay outside the gene matches. CDR3 in DNA: TGCAGTGCTAGGGCGGGAGGGAAGAACAATGAGCAGTTCTTC. Translation: CSARAGGKNNEQFF.

This clonotype was counted ten times or more. The rearrangement links TRBV29-1 to TRBJ1-2; D might be TRBD1 (5 bases). The V gene lost 5 bases and the J gene lost 2 bases, with 12 bases spanning the gap. CDR1 SQVTM and CDR2 ANQGSEA come from the germline V gene. This CDR3 comprises 13 residues. The CDR3 sequence is CSVKGTGNYGYTF. CDR3 coding DNA: TGCAGCGTTAAAGGAACAGGCAACTATGGCTACACCTTC.

About this clonotype: The junction departs from germline at one end; a sequencing error may be responsible. J is TRBJ2-2 and V is TRBV6-6; possibly TRBD2 for D (5 bases). CDR3 length: 11 residues. Germline CDR1 MNHNY, CDR2 SVGAGI (reference sequence). The CDR3 nucleotides read TGTGCCAGCACCAGAACCGGGAAGCTGTTTTTT. This codes for CASTRTGKLFF.

V gene TRBV7-2 combines with J gene TRBJ2-5; 7 bases map to TRBD1. V lost 6 bases to trimming and J lost 6 bases; unmatched junction nucleotides: 13. The CDR3 covers 15 residues. CDR1 and CDR2 (germline): SGHTA, FQGNSA. The CDR3 here is CASSTTGDHGQTQYF. CDR3 nucleotides: TGTGCCAGCAGTACCACAGGGGATCATGGGCAGACCCAGTACTTC.

Written as DNA, the CDR3 is TGTGCCAGCAGTTTTAACGCCGGAGTTCGAGATACGCAGTATTTT. As protein: CASSFNAGVRDTQYF. V usage is TRBV11-2 and J usage is TRBJ2-3, with D hard to call. Germline V gives CDR1 SGHAT, CDR2 FQNNGV. V lost 6 bases, J lost 5 bases, and 18 bases lay in between. This CDR3 is built from 15 residues.

This clonotype appeared a few times. This rearrangement joins TRBV29-1 to TRBJ1-1; 10 nucleotides line up with TRBD1. V shed 2 bases, J shed 6 bases, and the junction held 9 bases outside the gene matches. The length of the CDR3 is 15 residues. Germline V gene sequence: CDR1 SQVTM, CDR2 ANQGSEA. The CDR3 sequence: CSVELGTGAWAEAFF. CDR3 nucleotide sequence: TGCAGCGTTGAATTGGGGACAGGGGCTTGGGCTGAAGCTTTCTTT.

This clonotype has ten or more counts. The rearrangement links TRBV28 to TRBJ2-3; TRBD2 matches 7 bases. V lost 3 bases, J lost 2 bases, and 8 bases stayed unmatched. Looked up from germline, CDR1 is MDHEN and CDR2 is SYDVKM. This CDR3 comprises 16 residues. Written as DNA, the CDR3 is TGTGCCAGCAGTTTTCCCGAGCGGGATTACACAGATACGCAGTATTTT. Its protein is CASSFPERDYTDTQYF.

This clonotype has ten or more counts. This rearrangement joins TRBV20-1 to TRBJ2-1, with D possibly matching TRBD1 (6 bases). The ends were cut back, 7 bases at V and 6 bases at J, with 13 bases in the middle. Germline CDR1 is DFQATT and CDR2 is SNEGSKA (reference sequence). The CDR3 extends over 12 amino acids. CDR3 sequence reads: CSGTVGGNEQFF. The CDR3 nucleotides read TGCAGTGGGACAGTGGGTGGCAATGAGCAGTTCTTC.

Of note for this clonotype: Since a much larger clone is just one base distant, this may be a read error. The V call is TRBV12-3 or TRBV12-4, the J call TRBJ2-1; 7 nucleotides line up with TRBD1. V lost 5 bases to trimming and J lost 3 bases; unmatched junction nucleotides: 7. This CDR3 region has 15 residues. The CDR3 spells CASSPPQGHYNEQFF. The CDR3, as DNA: TGTGCCAGCAGTCCCCCACAGGGGCACTACAATGAGCAGTTCTTC.

This clonotype was seen many times. The V and J genes are TRBV20-1 and TRBJ2-7; D remains unclear. V lost 6 bases, J lost 3 bases, and 6 bases lay in between. The CDR3 extends over 10 amino acids. Looked up from germline, CDR1 is DFQATT and CDR2 is SNEGSKA (reference sequence). The CDR3: CSALGYEQYF. The CDR3 DNA reads as TGCAGTGCCCTAGGCTACGAGCAGTACTTC.

This clonotype occurred many times. The chain's CDR3 is CASSTGLAGGYQETQYF. CDR3 in DNA: TGCGCCAGCAGCACGGGACTAGCGGGAGGTTACCAAGAGACCCAGTACTTC. This chain connects TRBV5-1 to TRBJ2-5, with TRBD2 matching over 15 bases. The CDR3 is 17 residues long. Germline CDR1 SGHRS, CDR2 YFSETQ. Trimming at V came to 4 bases and at J to 0 bases, leaving 4 bases not matched to a gene. Based on the CDR3 plus reference TRBV5-1 and TRBJ2-5, the full variable domain is KAGVTQTPRYLIKTRGQQVTLSCSPISGHRSVSWYQQTPGQGLQFLFEYFSETQRNKGNFPGRFSGRQFSNSRSEMNVSTLELGDSALYLCASSTGLAGGYQETQYFGPGTRLLVL.

The V call is TRBV20-1, the J call TRBJ2-1; TRBD2 matches 13 bases. Germline trimming cut 4 bases from V and 7 bases from J; bases unmatched to any gene: 10. This CDR3 spans 16 amino acids. The germline CDR1 and CDR2 sequences are DFQATT and SNEGSKA (reference sequence). As DNA, the CDR3 is TGCAGTGCTAAAACCGGGACTAGCGGGATTGGGAATGAGCAGTTCTTC. This encodes CSAKTGTSGIGNEQFF.

The chain couples TRBV27 to TRBJ2-2; 7 bases match TRBD2. CDR1 MNHEY and CDR2 SMNVEV come from the germline V gene (reference sequence). V lost 5 bases and J lost 1; bases outside the gene matches: 13. This CDR3 spans 18 amino acids. The CDR3 region is CASSLSLAAPGNTGELFF. For the CDR3, the DNA is TGTGCCAGCAGTCTGTCGCTAGCGGCACCGGGGAACACCGGGGAGCTGTTTTTT.